This paragraph reports one TCR beta chain. Its antigen is undetermined. The CDR3 totals 15 residues. After removal of 5 bases from V and 8 bases from J, the junction contained 11 bases not matched to a gene. Germline V gene lookup returns CDR1 LNHDA and CDR2 SQIVND (reference sequence). After 5'RACE with constant-segment primers, TCR alpha and TCR beta cDNA libraries carrying sample barcodes and UMIs were obtained. Each CDR3 protein is one row after TCRdb ran MiXCR on the 5' RACE reads. This sample carries roughly 620,000 distinct CDR3 sequences, approximately 18% of them seen once, and the ten largest clones take about 12%. The data were obtained in a study of T-cell memory formation after mild COVID-19. General observations from the study: Whether second-wave clones peaking at day 37 were SARS-CoV-2 specific went unconfirmed. Contracting CD4+ clones sat mainly in CM and EM; CD8+ in EMRA.

The sequencing input was PBMCs or a T cell subset sorted from them (not recorded which). The TCR was taken from an adult woman who had mild COVID-19 (a few samples of this study predate the infection). Cell type and time point are not known. The chain couples TRBV19 to TRBJ2-4; 8 nucleotides match TRBD2. CDR3 amino acids: CASSERGLGSYIQYF. CDR3 DNA sequence: TGTGCCAGTAGTGAACGGGGACTAGGGAGTTACATTCAGTACTTC.